These 16 T cell receptor beta chains were sequenced from one sample in a study of Ad26.COV2.S vaccination and SARS-CoV-2 variants. TCRdb's table, derived via immunoSEQ multiplex PCR, lists solely in-frame clones and lacks some. Of roughly 150,000 clones detected, roughly 89% appear once; the ten largest clones hold more than 4.5%. This specimen consisted of peripheral blood, obtained after recovery from COVID-19. These receptors all come from a human donor who had recovered from COVID-19.

The gene calls are TRBV28 and TRBJ2-2, with TRBD1 as a possible D gene (6 bases). Trimming cost V 2 bases and J 1 base, with 11 bases left between them. CDR3 length: 16 residues. Germline-derived CDR1 and CDR2 are MDHEN and SYDVKM. The CDR3 is CASSLPSTGNTGELFF. For the CDR3, the DNA is TGTGCCAGCAGTTTACCCTCGACAGGGAACACCGGGGAGCTGTTTTTT.

The gene calls are TRBV2 and TRBJ2-5; D is possibly TRBD1 or TRBD2 (5 bases each). The germline V and J ends were trimmed by 3 bases and 4 bases, with 18 bases remaining between them. This CDR3 contains 16 residues. Looked up from germline, CDR1 is SNHLY and CDR2 is FYNNEI. CDR3 sequence: CASSEGEGTKRETQYF. The CDR3 DNA is TGTGCCAGCAGTGAGGGAGAAGGGACCAAACGAGAGACCCAGTACTTC.

Of note for this clone: A junction boundary mismatches the germline segment, possibly from a read error. The chain employs TRBV6-2 or TRBV6-3 and TRBJ2-3; maybe TRBD2 (6 bases). The CDR3 is 16 residues long. Germline V CDR1 and CDR2: MNHEY, SVGEGT. The CDR3 sequence is CASSSRRVGTTDTQYF. In DNA form, the CDR3 reads TGTGCGAGCAGTTCAAGGAGGGTCGGGACCACAGATACGCAGTATTTT.

The rearrangement uses TRBV12-5 and TRBJ1-1; 7 bases agree with TRBD1. There are 17 residues in the CDR3. Trimming removed 2 bases from V and 4 bases from J; junction bases left unmatched: 13. From germline, CDR1 is LGHNT and CDR2 FRNRAP. The CDR3 nucleotides read TGTGCTAGTGGTTTGTTCGGGACAGCGTTTGGGTCCACTGAAGCTTTCTTT. This gives the protein CASGLFGTAFGSTEAFF.

The gene calls are TRBV2 and TRBJ2-3, with D possibly matching TRBD2 (5 bases). V was trimmed by 6 bases and J by 0 bases, leaving 10 bases between them. Per the germline V gene, CDR1 is SNHLY and CDR2 is FYNNEI. The CDR3 loop spans 14 amino acids. For the CDR3, the DNA is TGTGCCAGCAGGAGGACTCAAAGCACAGATACGCAGTATTTT. Its translation: CASRRTQSTDTQYF. Combining the CDR3 with reference TRBV2 and TRBJ2-3 gives the whole variable domain EPEVTQTPSHQVTQMGQEVILRCVPISNHLYFYWYRQILGQKVEFLVSFYNNEISEKSEIFDDQFSVERPDGSNFTLKIRSTKLEDSAMYFCASRRTQSTDTQYFGPGTRLTVL.

The J gene is TRBJ1-2, the V gene TRBV6-5; possible D gene TRBD1, 5 bases. Germline values: CDR1 MNHEY, CDR2 SVGAGI. The CDR3 spans 15 residues. V dropped 6 bases and J dropped 3 bases, with 17 bases sitting between them. The chain's CDR3 is CASSLNRRADYGYTF. CDR3 nucleotides: TGTGCCAGCAGCCTGAATCGCAGGGCCGACTATGGCTACACCTTC.

The chain combines TRBV15 with TRBJ2-3; 8 nucleotides match TRBD2. After removal of 9 bases from V and 2 bases from J, the junction contained 7 bases not matched to a gene. Germline-derived CDR1 and CDR2 are LNHNV and YYDKDF (reference sequence). The length of the CDR3 is 14 residues. CDR3 sequence: CATSTSAYTDTQYF. Here the CDR3 DNA reads TGTGCCACTTCGACTAGCGCCTACACAGATACGCAGTATTTT.

This chain links TRBV6-5 with TRBJ2-4; D might be TRBD2 (6 bases). Germline CDR1 and CDR2: MNHEY and SVGAGI. Between the trimmed V and J ends, which lost 8 bases and 2 bases, there was a span of 10 bases. The CDR3 extends over 13 amino acids. The CDR3 bases are TGTGCCAGCTCAGGAGGGTCCAAAAACATTCAGTACTTC. It translates to CASSGGSKNIQYF.

V gene TRBV5-1 combines with J gene TRBJ2-1; the match to TRBD2 covers 8 bases. V was clipped by 0 bases and J by 1 base; unmatched bases: 9. In germline, CDR1 is SGHRS, CDR2 YFSETQ. The CDR3 totals 18 residues. This chain's CDR3 is CASSLVAGGSFSYNEQFF. CDR3 coding DNA: TGCGCCAGCAGCTTGGTCGCGGGGGGCTCCTTTTCCTACAATGAGCAGTTCTTC. The whole variable domain, filled in from reference TRBV5-1 and TRBJ2-1, reads KAGVTQTPRYLIKTRGQQVTLSCSPISGHRSVSWYQQTPGQGLQFLFEYFSETQRNKGNFPGRFSGRQFSNSRSEMNVSTLELGDSALYLCASSLVAGGSFSYNEQFFGPGTRLTVL.

The V and J genes are TRBV7-2 and TRBJ2-4; 8 nucleotides match TRBD2. The germline V gene encodes CDR1 SGHTA and CDR2 FQGNSA. Trimming took 11 bases from V and 0 from J; bases not matched to a gene: 12. This CDR3 contains 16 residues. In DNA form, the CDR3 reads TGTGCCTCCGCCCCGGGAGGGGTGCTAGCCAAAAACATTCAGTACTTC. Encoded protein: CASAPGGVLAKNIQYF.

The V and J genes are TRBV3-1 (or the pseudogene TRBV3-2) and TRBJ1-1, with a weak D call TRBD1 (5 bases). Trimming took off 1 base at V and 1 base at J, with 7 bases between the two ends. The length of the CDR3 is 14 residues. The V gene's germline CDR1 is LGHDT and CDR2 YNNKEL (reference sequence). CDR3 DNA: TGTGCCAGCAGCCAAGGGACAAGGAACACTGAAGCTTTCTTT. It encodes CASSQGTRNTEAFF.

This chain connects TRBV6-5 to TRBJ1-2; D gene uncertain. V gave up 0 bases and J gave up 10 bases, with 18 bases separating them. This CDR3 region has 15 residues. From germline, CDR1 is MNHEY and CDR2 SVGAGI. Here the CDR3 DNA reads TGTGCCAGCAGTTACTCGAAACACACAACTGAATACTACACCTTC. The encoded protein is CASSYSKHTTEYYTF.

The genes are TRBV28 and TRBJ2-7, with 7 bases matching TRBD1. The germline V gene has CDR1 MDHEN and CDR2 SYDVKM. Trimming took 5 bases from V and 9 from J; bases not matched to a gene: 16. The CDR3 runs 15 residues. The CDR3 loop is CASSSTGARLVGQYF. DNA for the CDR3: TGTGCCAGCAGTAGTACAGGGGCCCGGTTAGTCGGGCAGTACTTC.

The chain joins TRBV28 to TRBJ2-7; 11 positions match TRBD2. The CDR3 sequence is 16 residues long. The V and J ends lost 3 bases and 7 bases, in that order; junction bases with no gene match: 11. Germline CDR1 MDHEN, CDR2 SYDVKM. The CDR3 nucleotides are TGTGCCAGCAGTTTCACTAGCGGGGGCCCCTCGGGGGAGCAGTACTTC. It is translated as CASSFTSGGPSGEQYF.

This sequence joins TRBV5-1 and TRBJ2-3; D gene ambiguous. The CDR3 is 15 amino acids. The germline CDR1 and CDR2 sequences are SGHRS and YFSETQ. With 0 bases removed from V and 0 bases from J, the gap between germline ends came to 8 bases. The CDR3 region has the DNA TGCGCCAGCAGCTTGGATTCATATAGCACAGATACGCAGTATTTT. Translation: CASSLDSYSTDTQYF. The whole variable domain, filled in from reference TRBV5-1 and TRBJ2-3, reads KAGVTQTPRYLIKTRGQQVTLSCSPISGHRSVSWYQQTPGQGLQFLFEYFSETQRNKGNFPGRFSGRQFSNSRSEMNVSTLELGDSALYLCASSLDSYSTDTQYFGPGTRLTVL.

This rearrangement joins TRBV14 to TRBJ1-4, with D unresolved. Germline V gene sequence: CDR1 SGHDN, CDR2 FVKESK. The CDR3 length is 14 residues. V lost 1 base and J lost 4, with 7 bases in between. The CDR3 nucleotides are TGTGCCAGCAGCCAAGGATCTATTAATGAAAAACTGTTTTTT. Protein product: CASSQGSINEKLFF.